Listed below are T cell receptor beta chains from one sample, sequenced in a study of blood T cell repertoires in COVID-19. This table comes from immunoSEQ multiplex PCR, and its TCRdb copy is limited to in-frame clones, with some not included. The sample lists about 140,000 clones; 77% were seen once. The sequencing sample was made of peripheral blood. Every receptor here comes from a woman in her forties or fifties with active or convalescent COVID-19. CDR3s leave out the opening cysteine and the closing phenylalanine or tryptophan. Fields, in order: CDR3 protein, D gene, J gene, V gene. The D gene is left open where the match is weak.

CDR3: ASSSPGTGADNSPLH; D: TRBD1; J: TRBJ1-6; V: TRBV28
CDR3: ASSSTSGGAREQF; D: TRBD2; J: TRBJ2-1; V: TRBV7-2
CDR3: AWRLGGEKLF; D: -; J: TRBJ1-4; V: TRBV30
CDR3: AISEADRGPYEQY; D: TRBD1; J: TRBJ2-7; V: TRBV10-3
CDR3: ASSGGYNEQF; D: -; J: TRBJ2-1; V: TRBV12-3/TRBV12-4
CDR3: ASSRGQIYGYT; D: -; J: TRBJ1-2; V: TRBV27
CDR3: ASSPLGGSTF; D: -; J: TRBJ1-1; V: TRBV19
CDR3: ASSQPGQTYEQY; D: TRBD1; J: TRBJ2-7; V: TRBV19
CDR3: SASVPGQGNYEQY; D: TRBD1; J: TRBJ2-7; V: TRBV20-1
CDR3: ASSMRQNEQF; D: -; J: TRBJ2-1; V: TRBV19
CDR3: ASSLARQDGYT; D: -; J: TRBJ1-2; V: TRBV12-3/TRBV12-4
CDR3: ATFTGGGYT; D: -; J: TRBJ1-2; V: TRBV6-5
CDR3: ASSYGREDYNEQF; D: TRBD2; J: TRBJ2-1; V: TRBV27
CDR3: AWTRGASGVNEQF; D: TRBD2; J: TRBJ2-1; V: TRBV30
CDR3: ASSVSGGRSSYEQY; D: TRBD1; J: TRBJ2-7; V: TRBV2
CDR3: ASSFTRLTSGRPGQF; D: TRBD2; J: TRBJ2-1; V: TRBV28
CDR3: ASTRQGKYEQY; D: TRBD1; J: TRBJ2-7; V: TRBV6-5
CDR3: ASSLSFDRDTAF; D: -; J: TRBJ1-1; V: TRBV27
CDR3: AWTRTVNNEQF; D: -; J: TRBJ2-1; V: TRBV30
CDR3: ASSPRAGKTDTQY; D: -; J: TRBJ2-3; V: TRBV5-4
CDR3: ASSVGRGAEQY; D: TRBD2; J: TRBJ2-7; V: TRBV2
CDR3: ASSLKAGPYEQY; D: TRBD2; J: TRBJ2-7; V: TRBV7-3
CDR3: ASSFWSRDRDQPQH; D: TRBD1; J: TRBJ1-5; V: TRBV28
CDR3: ASSPAGQGPYGYT; D: TRBD1; J: TRBJ1-2; V: TRBV2
CDR3: ASLDSGNQPQH; D: -; J: TRBJ1-5; V: TRBV19
CDR3: ASSSGGSSGNTIY; D: -; J: TRBJ1-3; V: TRBV28
CDR3: ASSLGLSRGYT; D: -; J: TRBJ1-2; V: TRBV12-3/TRBV12-4
CDR3: ASSVTSGDTQY; D: TRBD2; J: TRBJ2-3; V: TRBV7-2
CDR3: ASSDTSGTYEQY; D: TRBD2; J: TRBJ2-7; V: TRBV19
CDR3: ASSEDLGQIFYGYT; D: TRBD1; J: TRBJ1-2; V: TRBV6-1
CDR3: ASSIVRGGASRLAEQF; D: -; J: TRBJ2-1; V: TRBV19
CDR3: ASSLIQGKVAF; D: TRBD1; J: TRBJ1-1; V: TRBV27
CDR3: ACQSRVNYGYT; D: -; J: TRBJ1-2; V: TRBV30
CDR3: ASSLPGGPDTQY; D: TRBD2; J: TRBJ2-3; V: TRBV7-2
CDR3: ASSLSGNTIY; D: -; J: TRBJ1-3; V: TRBV9
CDR3: AISESDPGQGNYGYT; D: TRBD1; J: TRBJ1-2; V: TRBV10-3
CDR3: ASSPIWGDSSYNEQF; D: -; J: TRBJ2-1; V: TRBV7-2
CDR3: SVVQGANGYT; D: TRBD1; J: TRBJ1-2; V: TRBV29-1
CDR3: SALDKLKNIQY; D: -; J: TRBJ2-4; V: TRBV29-1
CDR3: SVRGNTGELF; D: -; J: TRBJ2-2; V: TRBV29-1
CDR3: ASSFASGSYNSPLH; D: -; J: TRBJ1-6; V: TRBV7-2
CDR3: ASSEADREVRPLH; D: TRBD1; J: TRBJ1-6; V: TRBV6-1
CDR3: AWSEKLAGAREQF; D: TRBD2; J: TRBJ2-1; V: TRBV30
CDR3: ASSSPGLTHEQY; D: -; J: TRBJ2-7; V: TRBV11-3
CDR3: ASSARTGKEAF; D: TRBD1; J: TRBJ1-1; V: TRBV3-1/TRBV3-2
CDR3: SAPDGAGGYTQY; D: TRBD2; J: TRBJ2-3; V: TRBV29-1
CDR3: ASSSDRVTGELF; D: TRBD1; J: TRBJ2-2; V: TRBV7-2
CDR3: ASSVQAGDEQY; D: -; J: TRBJ2-7; V: TRBV9
CDR3: ASSLVLGGGNIQY; D: -; J: TRBJ2-4; V: TRBV7-2
CDR3: ATSKDRSSYEQY; D: TRBD1; J: TRBJ2-7; V: TRBV15
CDR3: SVTREGQGVNEKLF; D: TRBD1; J: TRBJ1-4; V: TRBV29-1
CDR3: ASSLDTDTQY; D: -; J: TRBJ2-3; V: TRBV5-1
CDR3: ASRPDRGLVSYEQY; D: TRBD1; J: TRBJ2-7; V: TRBV5-1
CDR3: ASSLDNGLMVEAF; D: -; J: TRBJ1-1; V: TRBV7-2
CDR3: SVAGPGYGYT; D: -; J: TRBJ1-2; V: TRBV29-1
CDR3: ASSSRPGGFTEAF; D: TRBD1; J: TRBJ1-1; V: TRBV19
CDR3: ASSSLAGGGNEQF; D: TRBD2; J: TRBJ2-1; V: TRBV28
CDR3: ASSLQGTSYT; D: -; J: TRBJ1-2; V: TRBV5-1